This T cell receptor beta chain was found in a study of control samples from healthy donors and cancer patients. Germline CDR1 is SGHRS and CDR2 is YFSETQ. The CDR3 is 14 residues long. V lost 6 bases, J lost 2 bases, and 15 bases lay in between. Sequencing was performed with immunoSEQ multiplex PCR; in TCRdb, only in-frame clones are kept and a portion is missing. The table records about 80,000 clones, roughly nine tenths of them present only once. This TCR derives from a woman aged 55-69 years in good health. Specimen: blood. This chain joins TRBV5-1 and TRBJ2-7; D perhaps matches TRBD2 (6 bases). DNA of the CDR3: TGCGCCAGCAAACTCGGGACTGGGACCTACGAGCAGTACTTC. It encodes CASKLGTGTYEQYF.